This TCR beta chain was captured in a study of metastatic and nonmetastatic thyroid tumors (TCRdb year 2020). Background for the entire study: For patients with malignant and with benign thyroid disease, the researchers compared repertoires between peripheral blood samples and tumor or nodule tissue samples.

To prepare the library, PCR was applied. TCRdb names Illumina HiSeq 4000 as the instrument used. The TCR beta-chain CDR3 region of each patient was profiled by high-throughput sequencing. The published analysis was carried out like this. Drawing on CDR3 differences between clinicopathological groups, the researchers built a classifier meant to tell apart patients with distant-metastatic papillary thyroid cancer. The Shannon index was used to assess repertoire diversity, and the Morisita-Horn index was used to assess tumor-blood repertoire similarity. TCRdb itself trimmed the public reads at Q25 with fastp, ran MiXCR and retained productive beta chains. TCRdb's processing, not the authors', yielded these V and J calls. Here the sample has about 46,000 clones; 24% occur a single time. Of the sample, around 3.6% falls within the top ten clones. A note on this clone: Its antigen target is currently unknown. Nothing much larger sits one base from this clone, and base qualities are not available.

No patient had received any treatment before thyroid surgery. Patient clinical samples collected from about 2011 to 2018 were retrospectively analysed using T-cell receptor beta sequencing. From the cysteine up to the phenylalanine, the CDR3 has a length of 14 residues. CDR3 DNA is the only sequence kept; it has 42 bases, read in frame from the first base. From a lookup of the germline V gene, CDR1 and CDR2 are MNHNS and SASEGT. Germline trimming: 5 bases from V, 4 bases from J; junction bases outside gene matches: 6. What the research found in general, with its limitations: TCR beta diversity was reported as significantly higher in malignant tumors than in benign nodules, in both blood and tumor samples.

This receptor was obtained from a male donor with papillary thyroid cancer or a benign thyroid nodule (not recorded which). Some clones in this sample may be carry-over from other donors' samples. Input material: blood. The chain links TRBV6-1 with TRBJ2-7; the central 9 bases match TRBD1. The DNA is TGTGCCAGCAGTACAAGTGACAGGGGGTACGAGCAGTACTTC. Translated, it gives CASSTSDRGYEQYF.